This section outlines one TCR beta chain sequence together with its context. Its antigen is undetermined. Germline assignment: CDR1 SQVTM and CDR2 ANQGSEA. The CDR3 contains 14 residues. Each TRB cDNA library was prepared by 5' RACE (with UMI labels). TCRdb re-called the 5' RACE reads and gives one entry per CDR3 protein, without DNA. The sample holds fewer than 90,000 distinct CDR3 sequences. This entry belongs to a study of CXCR3-negative and CXCR3-positive naive CD8 T cells. The study, taken as a whole, reports: Greater hydrophobicity was found in TRB CDR3s of CXCR3-positive naive cells than of CXCR3-negative naive cells.

The chain links TRBV29-1 to TRBJ2-1; with no DNA, the TCRdb D assignment of TRBD1 cannot be verified. Sequencing used naive CXCR3+ CD8+ T cells from blood. Subset indicated: CD45RO-CCR7+CD27+CD95- naive CD8+ T cells expressing CXCR3 (TNR3+). The origin of this receptor is a human donor in good health. Some clones in this sample may be carry-over from other donors' samples. CDR3 protein: CSVEPGYSYNEQFF.